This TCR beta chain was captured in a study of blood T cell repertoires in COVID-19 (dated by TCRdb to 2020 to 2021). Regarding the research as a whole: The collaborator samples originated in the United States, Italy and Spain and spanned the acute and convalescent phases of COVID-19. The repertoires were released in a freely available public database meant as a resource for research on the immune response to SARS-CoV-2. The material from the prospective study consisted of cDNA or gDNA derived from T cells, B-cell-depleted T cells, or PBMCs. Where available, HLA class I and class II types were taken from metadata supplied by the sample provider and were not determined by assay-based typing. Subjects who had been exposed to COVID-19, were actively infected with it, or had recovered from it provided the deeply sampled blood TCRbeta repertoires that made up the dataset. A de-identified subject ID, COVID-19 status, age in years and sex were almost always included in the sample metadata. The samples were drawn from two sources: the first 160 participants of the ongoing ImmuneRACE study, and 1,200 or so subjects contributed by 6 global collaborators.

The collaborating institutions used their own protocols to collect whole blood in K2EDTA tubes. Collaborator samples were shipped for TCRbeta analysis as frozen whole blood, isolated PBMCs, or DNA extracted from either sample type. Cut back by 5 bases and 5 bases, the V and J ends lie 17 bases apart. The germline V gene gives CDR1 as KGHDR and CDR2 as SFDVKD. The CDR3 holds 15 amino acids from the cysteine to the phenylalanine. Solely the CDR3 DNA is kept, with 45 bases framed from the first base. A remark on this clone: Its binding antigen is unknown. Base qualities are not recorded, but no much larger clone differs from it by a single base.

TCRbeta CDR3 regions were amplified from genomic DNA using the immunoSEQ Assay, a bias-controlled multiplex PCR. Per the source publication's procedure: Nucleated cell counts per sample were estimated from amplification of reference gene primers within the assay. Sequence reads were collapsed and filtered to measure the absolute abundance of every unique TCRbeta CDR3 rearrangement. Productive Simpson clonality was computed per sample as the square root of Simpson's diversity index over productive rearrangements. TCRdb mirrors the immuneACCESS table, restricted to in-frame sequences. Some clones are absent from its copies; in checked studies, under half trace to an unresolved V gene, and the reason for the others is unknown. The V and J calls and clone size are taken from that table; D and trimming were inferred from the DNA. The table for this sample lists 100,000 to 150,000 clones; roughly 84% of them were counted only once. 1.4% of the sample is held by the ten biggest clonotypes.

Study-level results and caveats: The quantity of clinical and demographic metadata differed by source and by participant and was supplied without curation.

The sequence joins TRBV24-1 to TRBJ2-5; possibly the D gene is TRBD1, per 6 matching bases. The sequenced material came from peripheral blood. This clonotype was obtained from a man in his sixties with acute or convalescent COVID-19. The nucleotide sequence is TGTGCCACCAGTGCTATACAGGGCTTCGGGGAGACCCAGTACTTC. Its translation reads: CATSAIQGFGETQYF.